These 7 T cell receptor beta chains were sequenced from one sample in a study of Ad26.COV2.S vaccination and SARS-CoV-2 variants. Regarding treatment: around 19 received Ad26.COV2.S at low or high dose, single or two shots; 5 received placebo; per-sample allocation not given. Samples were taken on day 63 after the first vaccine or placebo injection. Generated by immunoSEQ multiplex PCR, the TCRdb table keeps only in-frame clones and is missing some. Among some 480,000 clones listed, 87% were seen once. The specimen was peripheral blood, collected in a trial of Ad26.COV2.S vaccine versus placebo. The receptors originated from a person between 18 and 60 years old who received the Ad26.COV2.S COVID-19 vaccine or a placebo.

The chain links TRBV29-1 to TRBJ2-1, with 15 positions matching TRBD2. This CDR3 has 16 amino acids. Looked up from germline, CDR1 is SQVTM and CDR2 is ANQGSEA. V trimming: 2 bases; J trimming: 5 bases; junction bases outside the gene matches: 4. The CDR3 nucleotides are TGCAGCGTTGAACGGACTAGCGGGAGGGCCAACAATGAGCAGTTCTTC. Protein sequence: CSVERTSGRANNEQFF.

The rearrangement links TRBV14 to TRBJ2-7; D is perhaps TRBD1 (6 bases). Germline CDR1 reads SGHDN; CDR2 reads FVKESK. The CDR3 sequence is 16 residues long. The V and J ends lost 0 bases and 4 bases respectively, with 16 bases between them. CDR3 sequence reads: CASSQELGASPYEQYF. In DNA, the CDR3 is TGTGCCAGCAGCCAAGAGTTGGGGGCATCCCCTTACGAGCAGTACTTC.

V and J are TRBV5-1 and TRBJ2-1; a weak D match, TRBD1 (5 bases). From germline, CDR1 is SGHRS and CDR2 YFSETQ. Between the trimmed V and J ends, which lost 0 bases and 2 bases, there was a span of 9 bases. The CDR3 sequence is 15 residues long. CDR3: CASSLVSGTYNEQFF. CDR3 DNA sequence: TGCGCCAGCAGCTTGGTCTCAGGGACCTACAATGAGCAGTTCTTC.

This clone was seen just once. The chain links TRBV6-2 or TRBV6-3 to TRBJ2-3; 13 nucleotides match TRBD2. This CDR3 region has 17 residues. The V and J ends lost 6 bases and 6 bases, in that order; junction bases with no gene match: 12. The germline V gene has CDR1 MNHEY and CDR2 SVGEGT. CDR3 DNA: TGTGCCAGCAGCCGCGGGACTAGCGGGAAGGTCCCGGATACGCAGTATTTT. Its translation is CASSRGTSGKVPDTQYF.

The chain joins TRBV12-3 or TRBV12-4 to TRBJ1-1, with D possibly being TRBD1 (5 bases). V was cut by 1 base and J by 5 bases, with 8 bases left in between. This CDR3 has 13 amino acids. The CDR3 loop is CASSLVEGTEAFF. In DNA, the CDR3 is TGTGCCAGCAGTTTAGTAGAGGGGACTGAAGCTTTCTTT.

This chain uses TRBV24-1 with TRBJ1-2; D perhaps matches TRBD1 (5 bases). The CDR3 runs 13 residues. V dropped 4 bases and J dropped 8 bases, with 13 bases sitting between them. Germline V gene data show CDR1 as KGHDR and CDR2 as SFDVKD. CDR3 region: CATSESKQGGYTF. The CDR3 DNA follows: TGTGCCACCAGTGAGTCCAAGCAGGGCGGCTACACCTTC.

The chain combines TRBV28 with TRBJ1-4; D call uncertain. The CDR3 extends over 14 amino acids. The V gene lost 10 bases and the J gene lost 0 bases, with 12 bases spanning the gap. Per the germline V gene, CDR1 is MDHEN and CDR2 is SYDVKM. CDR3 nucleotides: TGTGCCACCCAGCGGGGAACAACTAATGAAAAACTGTTTTTT. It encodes CATQRGTTNEKLFF.